Following are 14 T cell receptor beta chains from one sample sequenced in a study of T cell responses to AZD1222 COVID-19 vaccine. The repertoire was sequenced with immunoSEQ multiplex PCR; TCRdb's copy has only in-frame clones and lacks some. Of 100,000 to 150,000 clones in the sample, 80% to 90% were seen once. The specimen comprised peripheral blood, sampled on day 0 of AZD1222 vaccination. These receptors all come from an adult in good health.

This chain joins TRBV2 and TRBJ1-4; TRBD1 aligns across 8 bases. The junction had 1 base not matched to a gene; V was cut back by 6 bases and J by 4 bases. The CDR3 has 13 amino acids. The V gene's germline CDR1 is SNHLY and CDR2 FYNNEI. CDR3 amino acids: CASRQGVNEKLFF. The CDR3 DNA reads as TGTGCCAGCAGACAGGGGGTTAATGAAAAACTGTTTTTT.

This clone was counted once. V usage is TRBV11-3 and J usage is TRBJ1-1; D might be TRBD1 (5 bases). The germline gives CDR1 SGHNT, CDR2 YENEEA. The length of the CDR3 is 14 residues. Trimming pared 5 bases from V and 8 bases from J, leaving 18 bases between. The CDR3 sequence: CASSRDSHVGEAFF. The CDR3 DNA reads as TGTGCCAGCAGCCGCGACAGCCACGTCGGCGAAGCTTTCTTT. The whole variable domain, filled in from reference TRBV11-3 and TRBJ1-1, reads EAGVVQSPRYKIIEKKQPVAFWCNPISGHNTLYWYLQNLGQGPELLIRYENEEAVDDSQLPKDRFSAERLKGVDSTLKIQPAELGDSAVYLCASSRDSHVGEAFFGQGTRLTVV.

The CDR3 loop is CASSPKLLGSGYTF. DNA for the CDR3: TGTGCCAGCTCACCAAAGCTCCTGGGGTCCGGCTACACCTTC. V and J are TRBV18 and TRBJ1-2; D is uncertain. Looked up from germline, CDR1 is KGHSH and CDR2 is LQKENI. This CDR3 spans 14 amino acids. Trimming removed 2 bases at V and 8 bases at J, with 15 bases between.

This clone occurred once. The rearrangement uses TRBV10-2 and TRBJ2-2; 7 bases are a match to TRBD2. Germline V lookup: CDR1 WSHSY, CDR2 SAAADI. The CDR3 contains 14 residues. V lost 2 bases and J lost 5; bases outside the gene matches: 2. In DNA form, the CDR3 reads TGCGCCAGCAGTGAGCGGGGGGTTACCGGGGAGCTGTTTTTT. It translates to CASSERGVTGELFF.

This clone was detected a few times. The V gene is TRBV19, the J gene TRBJ1-1; no firm D call. Trimming left V 5 bases short and J 1 base short, with 11 bases between. The CDR3 has 14 amino acids. CDR1 is LNHDA, CDR2 SQIVND, per germline (reference sequence). The CDR3 loop is CASSPHAPNTEAFF. In DNA form, the CDR3 reads TGTGCCAGTAGTCCCCATGCCCCGAACACTGAAGCTTTCTTT.

V usage is TRBV10-2 and J usage is TRBJ2-2; 10 bases are a match to TRBD1. Trimming at V came to 6 bases and at J to 0 bases, leaving 10 bases not matched to a gene. This CDR3 spans 18 amino acids. Germline lookup yields CDR1 WSHSY and CDR2 SAAADI. The CDR3 reads CASSLRQGAYSNTGELFF. As DNA, the CDR3 is TGCGCCAGCAGCCTAAGACAGGGGGCCTACTCGAACACCGGGGAGCTGTTTTTT.

The chain joins TRBV18 to TRBJ2-5; D could derive from TRBD1 or TRBD2 (6 bases each). The CDR3 loop spans 16 amino acids. Germline loops: CDR1 KGHSH, CDR2 LQKENI. The V end was cut by 3 bases, the J end by 2 bases, with 16 bases between. The CDR3 loop reads CASSPLEGGIQETQYF. The CDR3 DNA reads as TGTGCCAGCTCACCGCTGGAGGGGGGCATACAAGAGACCCAGTACTTC.

This clone appeared once. The chain employs TRBV5-4 and TRBJ1-2; perhaps TRBD1 as D (5 bases). The germline gives CDR1 SGHNT, CDR2 YYREEE (reference sequence). The V gene lost 0 bases and the J gene lost 4 bases, with 7 bases spanning the gap. This CDR3 has 13 amino acids. The chain's CDR3 is CASSLVRVYGYTF. In nucleotides, the CDR3 is TGTGCCAGCAGCTTGGTCAGGGTCTATGGCTACACCTTC. Together with reference TRBV5-4 and TRBJ1-2, the CDR3 gives the full variable domain: ETGVTQSPTHLIKTRGQQVTLRCSSQSGHNTVSWYQQALGQGPQFIFQYYREEENGRGNFPPRFSGLQFPNYSSELNVNALELDDSALYLCASSLVRVYGYTFGSGTRLTVV.

The rearrangement links TRBV20-1 to TRBJ2-3, with D tentatively TRBD1 (5 bases). CDR3 size: 13 residues. V lost 3 bases, J lost 4 bases, and 11 bases lay in between. Germline lookup yields CDR1 DFQATT and CDR2 SNEGSKA (reference sequence). For the CDR3, the DNA is TGCAGTGCTAGTACTACAGGACCAGATACGCAGTATTTT. Translated, it gives CSASTTGPDTQYF.

The V call is TRBV5-1, the J call TRBJ1-2, with D unresolved. Trimming stripped 0 bases from V and 3 bases from J, with 6 bases between. Germline CDR1 SGHRS, CDR2 YFSETQ. CDR3 length: 13 amino acids. This chain's CDR3 is CASSLVTYYGYTF. DNA of the CDR3: TGCGCCAGCAGCTTGGTTACTTACTATGGCTACACCTTC.

The rearrangement joins TRBV7-2 to TRBJ2-5, with 7 positions matching TRBD2. The germline CDR1 and CDR2 sequences are SGHTA and FQGNSA. Unmatched junction bases numbered 4, after V lost 1 base and J lost 5 bases. The CDR3 runs to 14 residues. DNA of the CDR3: TGTGCCAGCAGCTTAGGCGGGAGTAAGGAGACCCAGTACTTC. It is translated as CASSLGGSKETQYF.

This chain connects TRBV3-1 (or the pseudogene TRBV3-2) to TRBJ1-5; the D is unclear. The CDR3 is made up of 14 amino acids. In germline, CDR1 is LGHDT, CDR2 YNNKEL (reference sequence). The V end was cut by 1 base, the J end by 2 bases, with 6 bases between. CDR3 region: CASSQAHGNQPQHF. Here the CDR3 DNA reads TGTGCCAGCAGCCAAGCACACGGCAATCAGCCCCAGCATTTT.

The J gene is TRBJ2-2, the V gene TRBV19, with D hard to call. Germline V gene data show CDR1 as LNHDA and CDR2 as SQIVND (reference sequence). V gave up 3 bases and J gave up 6 bases, with 5 bases separating them. The length of the CDR3 is 12 residues. As DNA, the CDR3 is TGTGCCAGTAGTATCCCTCCCGGGGAGCTGTTTTTT. Translation gives CASSIPPGELFF.

The chain recombines TRBV10-2 with TRBJ1-5, with 9 bases matching TRBD1. The CDR3 sequence is 15 residues long. Germline assignment: CDR1 WSHSY and CDR2 SAAADI. Losses at the gene ends were 1 base for V and 7 bases for J; bases not matched to a gene: 5. The CDR3 bases are TGCGCCAGCAGTGAGTTACAGGGGGCAGACCAGCCCCAGCATTTT. Translating gives CASSELQGADQPQHF.